This TCR beta chain was obtained from a study of low-dose radiotherapy and immunotherapy resistance in tumors. Study at large: Ipilimumab 1 mg/kg every six weeks, together with nivolumab 240 mg every two weeks, was given intravenously to patients. A dose of 300 mg of oral aspirin was taken by patients daily for four cycles from cycle 1 day 1.

This clonotype was detected many times. The time point: after trial treatment. As for treatment: LDRT plus nivolumab, ipilimumab, low-dose cyclophosphamide and aspirin (RACIN trial). Each eligible patient had an advanced solid tumor, and these tumors lacked tumor-infiltrating lymphocytes. Deletions cut 3 bases from V and 4 bases from J, with 3 bases between. Germline-derived CDR1 and CDR2 are ENHRY and SYGVKD. The CDR3 is 11 amino acids. TRAV- and TRBV-specific primers primed first-strand cDNA, covering alpha and beta chains. Over roughly 20 PCR cycles, TCRs were amplified from a constant-region primer and V-primer adapter. The mRNA which had been isolated was amplified by in vitro transcription. MiXCR was run by TCRdb on the reads, yielding one entry per CDR3 protein. The sample contains 95,000 to 100,000 distinct CDR3 sequences, 20% to 25% of which appear only once.

This receptor was taken from a male donor with prostate cancer. The specimen comprised PBMCs, sampled after low-dose radiotherapy plus immunotherapy. V and J are TRBV10-3 and TRBJ1-1; D is uncertain. The CDR3 is CAISDSTEAFF. The CDR3 coding sequence is TGTGCCATCAGTGACAGCACTGAAGCTTTCTTT.